A selection of T cell receptor beta chains follows, all from one sample in a study of shared clonotypes between healthy human individuals. Assay: immunoSEQ multiplex PCR; the TCRdb copy retains only in-frame clones and omits some. The profile shows 2.5 million or so clones, around nine tenths of them singletons. The sequenced sample was naive CD4+ T cells sorted from blood. The receptors come from a man aged 18-30 years in good health. Each CDR3 is given with its conserved first and last residue. Each record gives: J gene, clone size, D gene, V gene, CDR3 protein. D genes are given only for firm matches. Only some rows state a clone size, as once, few, many or a class for expanded clones.

TRBJ2-3 | - | - | TRBV6-1 | CASSRSTDTQYF
TRBJ1-5 | - | - | TRBV6-5 | CASSYQQGGQPQHF
TRBJ2-6 | - | TRBD2 | TRBV27 | CASSLWGAGGQIGANVLTF
TRBJ1-5 | - | - | TRBV28 | CASSFSSGDQPQHF
TRBJ1-2 | - | - | TRBV2 | CASSAWGSYGYTF
TRBJ2-1 | - | TRBD1 | TRBV19 | CASRAGQGSSYNEQFF
TRBJ1-5 | - | - | TRBV7-2 | CASSLEGIGNQPQHF
TRBJ2-1 | - | TRBD2 | TRBV5-6 | CASSRTSGYNEQFF
TRBJ2-1 | - | - | TRBV7-2 | CASSFAGGDEQFF
TRBJ2-3 | - | - | TRBV7-3 | CASSLRDTDTQYF
TRBJ2-7 | - | - | TRBV5-6 | CASSLRFSYEQYF
TRBJ2-7 | - | - | TRBV7-2 | CASSYVGEQYF
TRBJ2-5 | - | - | TRBV5-5 | CATNWRGQNQETQYF
TRBJ1-1 | - | - | TRBV2 | CASSRDTASEAFF
TRBJ2-2 | few | - | TRBV27 | CASSLEGGGELFF
TRBJ2-7 | few | TRBD1 | TRBV5-1 | CASSPGQANEQYF
TRBJ1-4 | - | TRBD1 | TRBV11-2 | CASSLTGTVRKNEKLFF
TRBJ1-5 | - | TRBD1 | TRBV19 | CASSIRTGGGNQPQHF
TRBJ2-5 | - | TRBD1 | TRBV29-1 | CSVGGTGIGFGTQYF
TRBJ1-4 | - | - | TRBV13 | CASSEQNRAVNEKLFF
TRBJ1-2 | - | TRBD1 | TRBV6-6 | CASSTGGGDGYTF
TRBJ1-2 | - | - | TRBV4-2 | CASSQDWGTAELTF
TRBJ2-7 | once | TRBD1 | TRBV5-1 | CASKRDRVYEQYF
TRBJ2-7 | - | - | TRBV19 | CASSILSRGQPYEQYF
TRBJ2-7 | - | - | TRBV11-3 | CASSLGINYEQYF
TRBJ1-6 | - | TRBD1 | TRBV7-2 | CASSLGRQGANSPLHF
TRBJ1-5 | - | - | TRBV10-3 | CAISESGGEQPQHF
TRBJ2-1 | once | TRBD2 | TRBV5-1 | CASSLGGLAGNEQFF
TRBJ1-5 | - | - | TRBV11-3 | CLLKLELNSEGQPQHF
TRBJ2-1 | - | - | TRBV30 | CAWGRAYNEQFF
TRBJ2-1 | once | TRBD2 | TRBV29-1 | CSASSGTAGNEQFF
TRBJ2-7 | - | - | TRBV2 | CASSEESGHEQYF
TRBJ2-2 | once | - | TRBV12-5 | CASGFGIGELFF
TRBJ1-4 | - | TRBD1 | TRBV7-9 | CASSLSGGEKLFF
TRBJ2-6 | once | TRBD2 | TRBV30 | CAWSVLGGRARGANVLTF
TRBJ2-1 | - | TRBD1 | TRBV7-9 | CASSSWTGSSYNEQFF
TRBJ2-7 | - | - | TRBV4-1 | CASSQSDSYEQYF
TRBJ1-5 | - | - | TRBV7-9 | CASSFPGDGQPQHF
TRBJ1-3 | - | - | TRBV6-5 | CASTRDGNTIYF
TRBJ2-3 | - | - | TRBV5-1 | CASSGSTDTQYF
TRBJ1-2 | - | TRBD1 | TRBV5-1 | CASSADRWGYTF
TRBJ2-2 | - | TRBD2 | TRBV19 | CASRPPAGTSGKNTGELFF
TRBJ2-3 | - | - | TRBV11-2 | CASSWGAVSSTDTQYF
TRBJ2-3 | - | TRBD2 | TRBV7-9 | CASSPGTSGSQRSTDTQYF
TRBJ2-7 | - | - | TRBV5-1 | CASSSGRGIEGSYEQYF
TRBJ2-7 | once | - | TRBV5-4 | CASSPDRRLYEQYF
TRBJ2-7 | - | TRBD2 | TRBV18 | CASSVLAGGPQYEQYF
TRBJ1-1 | - | TRBD1 | TRBV7-9 | CASSLAWTGNTEAFF